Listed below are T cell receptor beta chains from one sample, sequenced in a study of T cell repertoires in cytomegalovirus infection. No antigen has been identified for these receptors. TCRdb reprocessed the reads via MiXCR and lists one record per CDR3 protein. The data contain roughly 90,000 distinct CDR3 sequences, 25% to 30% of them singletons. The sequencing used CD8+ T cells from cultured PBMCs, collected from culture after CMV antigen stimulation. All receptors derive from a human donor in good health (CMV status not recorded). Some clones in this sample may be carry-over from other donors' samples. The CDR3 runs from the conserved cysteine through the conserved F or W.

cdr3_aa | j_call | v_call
CASSQPQRGGQELFF | TRBJ2-2 | TRBV7-8
CASSRYQPKGTISTDTQYF | TRBJ2-3 | TRBV7-2
CASSPTDRGYEKLFF | TRBJ1-4 | TRBV28
CASRHGLAGSYNEQFF | TRBJ2-1 | TRBV11-2
CASGLRDEQFF | TRBJ2-1 | TRBV27
CASSFNEQFF | TRBJ2-1 | TRBV28
CASSDLFPPGELFF | TRBJ2-2 | TRBV6-8
CASSPYRDTNQPQHF | TRBJ1-5 | TRBV18
CATSDWGQGGTDTQYF | TRBJ2-3 | TRBV24-1
CASRGAGDPSSGNTIYF | TRBJ1-3 | TRBV2
CASSHEGTNYGYTF | TRBJ1-2 | TRBV3-1
CASSLDGDRVFNTEAFF | TRBJ1-1 | TRBV7-6
CASSLARDTDTQYF | TRBJ2-3 | TRBV7-2
CASSYSSGQGGMDAEAFF | TRBJ1-1 | TRBV6-5
CASSASGGAWNEQFF | TRBJ2-1 | TRBV2
CASRALVVGQQETQYF | TRBJ2-5 | TRBV2
CASSPRRQGEGETQYF | TRBJ2-5 | TRBV6-1
CSARGYLTGELFF | TRBJ2-2 | TRBV20-1
CASSLFRADRAVFGEETQYF | TRBJ2-5 | TRBV28
CASSSLQLPSTETQYF | TRBJ2-5 | TRBV12-3/TRBV12-4
CASSLSGNNQPQHF | TRBJ1-5 | TRBV7-4
CASSLGGPRGYTF | TRBJ1-2 | TRBV7-8
CASSLTGQGYTEAYF | TRBJ1-1 | TRBV7-8
CSARDGGVGQFF | TRBJ2-1 | TRBV20-1
CASSLGFNSPLHF | TRBJ1-6 | TRBV5-6